Each of the 15 T cell receptor beta chains below was sequenced from the same sample in a study of CXCR3-negative and CXCR3-positive naive CD8 T cells. Libraries were UMI-labeled 5' RACE TRB cDNA. TCRdb reprocessed the 5' RACE reads and keeps a single row for each CDR3 protein, giving no DNA. The data show roughly 50,000 distinct CDR3 sequences, and the top ten clones hold approximately 22%. Sequencing was performed on memory CD8+ T cells from blood. The receptors stem from a human donor in good health. Some clones in this sample may be carry-over from other donors' samples.

V gene TRBV20-1 combines with J gene TRBJ2-7. This CDR3 contains 15 residues. The germline V gene has CDR1 DFQATT and CDR2 SNEGSKA (reference sequence). This CDR3 reads CSARDFRATTYEQYF.

V gene TRBV4-3 combines with J gene TRBJ2-1. The CDR3 is 16 residues long. CDR1 is LGHNA and CDR2 is YSLEER in the germline V gene. CDR3 sequence: CASSPEGQGSYNEQFF.

The genes are TRBV29-1 and TRBJ2-1. The CDR3 extends over 11 amino acids. Germline V lookup: CDR1 SQVTM, CDR2 ANQGSEA. CDR3: CSVILDNEQFF.

V usage is TRBV14 and J usage is TRBJ2-2; the D gene TCRdb calls, TRBD1, cannot be checked with no DNA. The CDR3 is 18 residues long. Germline CDR1 is SGHDN and CDR2 is FVKESK. The CDR3 protein is CASSQDLGDRPNTGELFF.

The chain employs TRBV7-9 and TRBJ1-1; the TRBD1 assignment by TCRdb is unverifiable without DNA. This CDR3 is built from 14 residues. The germline V gene encodes CDR1 SEHNR and CDR2 FQNEAQ (reference sequence). The chain's CDR3 is CASSLAGAGTEAFF.

The chain's CDR3 is CSVVDRLSYEQYF. V is TRBV29-1 and J is TRBJ2-7; TCRdb designates TRBD1, a call that cannot be tested without DNA. The CDR3 spans 13 residues. The germline CDR1 and CDR2 sequences are SQVTM and ANQGSEA.

The chain combines TRBV7-9 with TRBJ2-7; the TCRdb D gene call, TRBD2, has no DNA to confirm it. Germline V gives CDR1 SEHNR, CDR2 FQNEAQ (reference sequence). CDR3 size: 12 residues. The CDR3 loop is CASSPSRREQYF.

This chain links TRBV7-9 with TRBJ2-7; there is no DNA to check the TCRdb D call of TRBD1. The CDR3 contains 14 residues. CDR1 SEHNR and CDR2 FQNEAQ come from the germline V gene (reference sequence). CDR3 residues: CASSPQGPKDEQYF.

V is TRBV20-1 and J is TRBJ2-1; TCRdb designates TRBD1, a call that cannot be tested without DNA. Germline CDR1 reads DFQATT; CDR2 reads SNEGSKA (reference sequence). CDR3 length: 13 residues. The CDR3 sequence is CSASTGDYNEQFF.

This chain connects TRBV11-2 to TRBJ2-3. The CDR3 sequence is 13 residues long. Germline V CDR1 and CDR2: SGHAT, FQNNGV. CDR3 sequence: CASSSYRADTQYF. Full variable domain (remainder filled in from reference TRBV11-2 and TRBJ2-3): EAGVAQSPRYKIIEKRQSVAFWCNPISGHATLYWYQQILGQGPKLLIQFQNNGVVDDSQLPKDRFSAERLKGVDSTLKIQPAKLEDSAVYLCASSSYRADTQYFGPGTRLTVL.

The genes are TRBV29-1 and TRBJ2-7. CDR3 length: 12 residues. Germline V CDR1 and CDR2: SQVTM, ANQGSEA. Here the CDR3 reads CSVAAGDYEQYF.

This chain joins TRBV28 and TRBJ2-5; TCRdb reports TRBD1, a call that lacks DNA to check it against. This CDR3 has 14 amino acids. Germline V lookup: CDR1 MDHEN, CDR2 SYDVKM. The CDR3 here is CASRIPGSGETQYF. The entire variable domain, with the rest obtained from reference TRBV28 and TRBJ2-5, is as follows: DVKVTQSSRYLVKRTGEKVFLECVQDMDHENMFWYRQDPGLGLRLIYFSYDVKMKEKGDIPEGYSVSREKKERFSLILESASTNQTSMYLCASRIPGSGETQYFGPGTRLLVL.

This chain joins TRBV19 and TRBJ2-1; TCRdb selects TRBD1, and the lack of DNA leaves this call unchecked. CDR1 is LNHDA and CDR2 is SQIVND in the germline V gene (reference sequence). The CDR3 is made up of 14 amino acids. The CDR3 loop is CASSPFGQYNEQFF.

The V call is TRBV5-5, the J call TRBJ1-6; TCRdb designates TRBD1, a call that cannot be tested without DNA. The CDR3 extends over 15 amino acids. CDR1 SGHKS and CDR2 YYEKEE come from the germline V gene (reference sequence). CDR3 residues: CASSLPTAYNSPLHF.

This chain uses TRBV6-5 with TRBJ2-5; TCRdb's D gene call, TRBD1, goes unchecked for lack of DNA. Germline CDR1 is MNHEY and CDR2 is SVGAGI. The length of the CDR3 is 13 residues. The CDR3 protein is CASRGQGGETQYF.